Shown below are 3 T cell receptor beta chains from a single sample sequenced in a study of graft-versus-host responses after intestinal transplantation (TCRdb year 2021). Libraries were made using the immunoSEQ multiplex PCR assay. Sourced from immuneACCESS, this table was stored by TCRdb with only in-frame sequences that have V and J called. A share of the clones is absent; for the studies checked, an unresolved V gene accounts for under half, and the remainder has no known explanation. The sample table lists about 99,000 clones, over 85% of them with a count of one. Approximately 1% of the sample comes from the top ten. The antigens of these receptors remain unknown. The time point label corresponds to: cells obtained before transplantation from donor or recipient. Sequenced here: unstimulated CD8+ T cells sorted from spleen or lymph node cells, sampled before intestinal transplant. The receptors derive from a human donor who received an intestinal transplant.

The J gene is TRBJ2-1, the V gene TRBV5-6, with no clear D. CDR3 length: 12 amino acids. In germline, CDR1 is SGHDT, CDR2 YYEEEE. Trimming pared 4 bases from V and 5 bases from J, leaving 7 bases between. The CDR3 region is CASSVDHNEQFF. For the CDR3, the DNA is TGTGCCAGCAGCGTGGACCACAATGAGCAGTTCTTC.

A single count supports this clone. V is TRBV30 and J is TRBJ2-5, with 12 bases matching TRBD2. CDR3 length: 17 residues. Germline CDR1 is GTSNPN and CDR2 is SVGIG (reference sequence). After removal of 2 bases from V and 0 bases from J, the junction contained 7 bases not matched to a gene. DNA of the CDR3: TGTGCCTGGAGTTCACTAGCGGGGGGCCATTACCAAGAGACCCAGTACTTC. It translates to CAWSSLAGGHYQETQYF.

This clone has only one observation. The rearrangement joins TRBV2 to TRBJ1-2; TRBD1 matches 8 bases. CDR3 length: 16 residues. V dropped 0 bases and J dropped 2; count of bases not matched to a gene: 5. The germline gives CDR1 SNHLY, CDR2 FYNNEI. The CDR3 nucleotides read TGTGCCAGCAGTGAAGCCGTCGGACAGGGCAACTATGGCTACACCTTC. Its translation: CASSEAVGQGNYGYTF.